These 10 T cell receptor beta chains were sequenced from one sample in a study of regulatory T cells in long-lasting Graves disease. Time point defined: newly diagnosed GD, antithyroid drugs for less than 3 months. The authors made the TCR library using RNA they extracted from PBMCs. CDR3-region Arm-PCR and iRepertoire HTBI primers produced the TCR beta libraries. Each CDR3 protein is one row after TCRdb ran MiXCR on the multiplex PCR reads. The sample holds some 600,000 distinct CDR3 sequences, 15% to 20% seen once. These records were also assigned to another study, of T cells in Graves' hyperthyroidism and ophthalmopathy.

Sequencing used peripheral blood mononuclear cells (PBMCs), obtained at new diagnosis, from a patient treated with antithyroid drugs. These receptors were taken from a man in his late teens or twenties with Graves disease.

This clonotype was observed a handful of times. This CDR3 is missing its conserved last phenylalanine or tryptophan, likely due to a read error. This sequence joins TRBV30 and TRBJ1-2, with unresolved D. CDR3 size: 11 residues. Trimming removed 7 bases at V and 3 bases at J, with 9 bases between. Per the germline V gene, CDR1 is GTSNPN and CDR2 is SVGIG (reference sequence). This CDR3 is CASGRDYGYTS. CDR3 sequence (DNA): TGTGCCTCGGGCCGGGACTATGGCTACACCTCC.

This clonotype was recorded many times. J is TRBJ2-7 and V is TRBV12-3 or TRBV12-4; D may correspond to TRBD1 or TRBD2 (7 bases each). V lost 3 bases and J lost 4, with 16 bases in between. CDR3 length equals 15 residues. This CDR3 reads CASSLRGGGRYEQYF. The CDR3, as DNA: TGTGCCAGCAGTTTGAGGGGAGGGGGCCGGTACGAGCAGTACTTC.

As to this clonotype: Because it lacks the conserved phenylalanine or tryptophan at the end, this CDR3 is likely a read error. The genes are TRBV7-9 and TRBJ1-1, with 8 bases matching TRBD1. The CDR3 covers 18 residues. With V trimmed by 5 bases and J by 1 base, 15 bases remained unmatched. The germline V gene encodes CDR1 SEHNR and CDR2 FQNEAQ (reference sequence). CDR3 protein: CASSLFGQGQMENTEAFL. For the CDR3, the DNA is TGTGCCAGCAGCCTTTTTGGACAGGGACAAATGGAGAACACTGAAGCTTTCCTT.

This clonotype was observed many times. The V call is TRBV7-9, the J call TRBJ2-1; 9 bases are shared with TRBD2. V gave up 5 bases and J gave up 6 bases; unmatched junction bases: 11. CDR3 length: 16 amino acids. CDR1 is SEHNR and CDR2 is FQNEAQ in the germline V gene (reference sequence). The CDR3 DNA sequence: TGTGCCAGCAGCCCCCGGCGTAGCGGGAGACCCAATGAGCAGTTCTTC. Protein sequence: CASSPRRSGRPNEQFF.

Only a few counts were recorded for this clonotype. The V gene is TRBV24-1, the J gene TRBJ2-2; D is uncertain. This CDR3 contains 13 residues. Germline V gene data show CDR1 as KGHDR and CDR2 as SFDVKD. Trimming left V 5 bases short and J 0 bases short, with 3 bases between. CDR3 sequence reads: CATSVPNTGELFF. The CDR3 DNA reads as TGTGCCACCAGTGTTCCGAACACCGGGGAGCTGTTTTTT.

Remarks on this clonotype: Possible read error: a much larger clone is one base away. The gene calls are TRBV11-2 and TRBJ2-7; D gene unclear. CDR3 length equals 11 residues. Germline CDR1 and CDR2: SGHAT and FQNNGV. This chain's CDR3 is CASSPNYGQYF. The CDR3 region has the DNA TGTGCCAGCAGCCCGAACTACGGGCAGTACTTC.

In its sample, this clonotype was seen many times. The chain joins TRBV2 to TRBJ2-7; D gene ambiguous. V was trimmed by 8 bases and J by 2 bases, leaving 16 bases between them. The CDR3 consists of 14 residues. Germline loops: CDR1 SNHLY, CDR2 FYNNEI. CDR3 protein: CASLSVTQPYEQYF. As DNA, the CDR3 is TGTGCCAGCTTGAGTGTTACCCAACCCTACGAGCAGTACTTC. Combining the CDR3 with reference TRBV2 and TRBJ2-7 gives the whole variable domain EPEVTQTPSHQVTQMGQEVILRCVPISNHLYFYWYRQILGQKVEFLVSFYNNEISEKSEIFDDQFSVERPDGSNFTLKIRSTKLEDSAMYFCASLSVTQPYEQYFGPGTRLTVT.

In its sample, this clonotype was seen many times. This chain joins TRBV27 and TRBJ2-1; D perhaps matches TRBD1 (6 bases). The V gene lost 0 bases and the J gene lost 1 base, with 19 bases spanning the gap. Germline V gene lookup returns CDR1 MNHEY and CDR2 SMNVEV (reference sequence). CDR3 length equals 19 residues. This CDR3 reads CASSLSGSRGLMSYNEQFF. CDR3 nucleotide sequence: TGTGCCAGCAGTTTATCGGGCTCCAGGGGTCTGATGTCCTACAATGAGCAGTTCTTC.

The sample holds a few counts of this clonotype. The chain uses TRBV20-1 and TRBJ2-1, with D hard to call. The germline V gene has CDR1 DFQATT and CDR2 SNEGSKA (reference sequence). This CDR3 region has 17 residues. The germline V and J ends were trimmed by 6 bases and 0 bases, with 21 bases remaining between them. The CDR3 DNA reads TGCAGTGCCGCTCGACGGCGCTATGTGAGCTCCTACAATGAGCAGTTCTTC. Encoded protein: CSAARRRYVSSYNEQFF.

This clonotype was counted at least ten times. The rearrangement links TRBV27 to TRBJ2-5; 11 bases line up with TRBD2. With 5 bases clipped from V and 7 bases from J, the junction kept 12 bases outside the gene matches. The germline CDR1 and CDR2 sequences are MNHEY and SMNVEV (reference sequence). The CDR3 length is 16 residues. The CDR3 DNA reads TGTGCCAGCAGTCCCCTCATAGCGGGAGGGCCGGGGACCCAGTACTTC. It yields the protein CASSPLIAGGPGTQYF.